The text below deals with one TCR beta chain. Being one base from a much bigger clone, this may be a read error. The CDR3 end shows no conserved phenylalanine or tryptophan, and so a read error is likely. Genomic DNA belonging to each subset was distributed in equal measure over several immunoSEQ plates. TCRdb keeps only in-frame clones here, not all; method: immunoSEQ multiplex PCR. Altogether 600,000 to 800,000 clones are present, roughly 72% being singletons, with the ten largest covering more than 1.5%. This record comes from a study of shared clonotypes between healthy human individuals. CDR3 length: 13 residues. Trimming left V 3 bases short and J 0 bases short, with 6 bases between. CDR1 and CDR2 from the germline V gene are SGHRS and YFSETQ. Both subsets, CD45RA+ naive and CD45RA-negative memory, were split from the CD4+ cells.

The rearrangement joins TRBV5-1 to TRBJ1-1; D is ambiguous. The TCR comes from a woman aged 25 to 39 in good health. The sequenced sample consisted of memory CD4+ T cells sorted from blood. Subset of the sample: CD45RA-negative fraction. This CDR3 reads CASSSQMNTEAFL. DNA for the CDR3: TGCGCCAGCAGCTCACAGATGAACACTGAAGCTTTCCTT.